This section outlines one T cell receptor beta chain sequence together with its context. The entry originates in a study of OX40 agonist ivuxolimab in advanced cancers. Assay: immunoSEQ multiplex PCR; the TCRdb copy retains only in-frame clones and omits some. The sample carries 67,000 or so clones, 86% recorded once. Trimming removed 0 bases from V and 6 bases from J, with 8 bases in between. Germline V lookup: CDR1 MNHEY, CDR2 SMNVEV (reference sequence). The CDR3 runs to 14 residues. J is TRBJ2-2 and V is TRBV27; D is unresolved. This receptor was identified in an adult with an advanced solid tumor such as melanoma, head and neck, liver or kidney cancer. Sequencing was performed on CD4+ or CD8+ T cells sorted from blood, taken in a trial of the OX40 agonist ivuxolimab. The CDR3 loop is CASSLSRNAGELFF. The CDR3 DNA reads as TGTGCCAGCAGTTTATCAAGGAATGCCGGGGAGCTGTTTTTT.